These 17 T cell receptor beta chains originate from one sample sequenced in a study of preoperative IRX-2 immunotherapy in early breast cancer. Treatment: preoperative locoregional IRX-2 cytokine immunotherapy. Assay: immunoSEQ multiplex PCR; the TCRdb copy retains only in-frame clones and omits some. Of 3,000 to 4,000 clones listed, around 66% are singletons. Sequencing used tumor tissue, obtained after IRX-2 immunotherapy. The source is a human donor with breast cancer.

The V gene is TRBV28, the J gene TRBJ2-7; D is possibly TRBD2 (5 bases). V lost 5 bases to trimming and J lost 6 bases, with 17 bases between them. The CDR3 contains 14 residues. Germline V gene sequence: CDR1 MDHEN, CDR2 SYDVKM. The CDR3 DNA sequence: TGTGCCAGCAGTCTCGGACTTTCGGTGCCCGAGCAGTACGTC. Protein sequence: CASSLGLSVPEQYV.

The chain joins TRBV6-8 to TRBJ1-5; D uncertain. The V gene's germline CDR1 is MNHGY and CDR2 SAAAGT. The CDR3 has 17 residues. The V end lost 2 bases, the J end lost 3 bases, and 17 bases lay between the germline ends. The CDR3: CASSYHASRDTNQPQHF. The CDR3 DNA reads TGTGCCAGCAGTTACCACGCGTCGCGGGATACCAATCAGCCCCAGCATTTT.

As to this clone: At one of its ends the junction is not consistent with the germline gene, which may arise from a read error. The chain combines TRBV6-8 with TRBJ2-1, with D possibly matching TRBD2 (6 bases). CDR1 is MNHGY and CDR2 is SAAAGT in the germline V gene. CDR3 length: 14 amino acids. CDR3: CAISPSGGNNEQFF. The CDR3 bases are TGTGCCATCAGTCCCTCCGGAGGGAACAATGAGCAGTTCTTC.

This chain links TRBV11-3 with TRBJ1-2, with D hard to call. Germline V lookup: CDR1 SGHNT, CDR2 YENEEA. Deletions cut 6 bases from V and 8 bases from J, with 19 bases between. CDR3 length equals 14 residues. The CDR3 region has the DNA TGTGCCAGCAGATCCGACACTATCGGGAGGGGCTACACCTTC. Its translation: CASRSDTIGRGYTF.

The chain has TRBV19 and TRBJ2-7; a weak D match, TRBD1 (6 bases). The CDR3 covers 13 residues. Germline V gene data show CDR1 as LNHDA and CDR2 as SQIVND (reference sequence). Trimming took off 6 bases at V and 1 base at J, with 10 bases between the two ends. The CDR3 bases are TGTGCCAGTAGGGCGACAGGATCCTACGAGCAGTACTTC. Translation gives CASRATGSYEQYF.

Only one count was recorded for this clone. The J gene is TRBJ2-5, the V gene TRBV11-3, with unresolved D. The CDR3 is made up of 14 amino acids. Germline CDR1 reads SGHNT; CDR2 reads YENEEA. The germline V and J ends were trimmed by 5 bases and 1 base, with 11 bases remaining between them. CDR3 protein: CASSLTDGQETQYF. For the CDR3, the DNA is TGTGCCAGCAGCCTAACGGATGGCCAAGAGACCCAGTACTTC.

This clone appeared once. CDR3 nucleotides: TGTGCCAGCAGTCACTCTTATCGGGGGGGAGAGACCCAGTACTTC. Protein product: CASSHSYRGGETQYF. The V call is TRBV28, the J call TRBJ2-5, with 8 bases matching TRBD2. CDR3 length equals 15 residues. V lost 5 bases, J lost 4 bases, and 9 bases stayed unmatched. CDR1 and CDR2 (germline): MDHEN, SYDVKM.

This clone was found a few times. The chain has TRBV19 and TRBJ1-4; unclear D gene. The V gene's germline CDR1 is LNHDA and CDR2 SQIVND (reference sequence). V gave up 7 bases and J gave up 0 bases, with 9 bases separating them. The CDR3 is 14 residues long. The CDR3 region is CASTTPATNEKLFF. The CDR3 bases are TGTGCCAGTACTACCCCTGCAACTAATGAAAAACTGTTTTTT.

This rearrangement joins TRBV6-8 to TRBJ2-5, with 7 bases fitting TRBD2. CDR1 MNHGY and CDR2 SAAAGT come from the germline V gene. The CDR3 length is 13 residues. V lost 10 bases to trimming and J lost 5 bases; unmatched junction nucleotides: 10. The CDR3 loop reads CAITRGGGETQYF. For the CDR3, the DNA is TGTGCCATCACGCGCGGGGGAGGTGAGACCCAGTACTTC.

In DNA form, the CDR3 reads TGTGCCAGCAGCTTTGTAGGGACAGGGCAACAGCCCCAGCATTTT. Its translation is CASSFVGTGQQPQHF. The chain links TRBV11-3 to TRBJ1-5; the match to TRBD1 covers 9 bases. Trimming removed 3 bases from V and 7 bases from J; junction bases left unmatched: 7. CDR1 and CDR2 (germline): SGHNT, YENEEA. The CDR3 loop spans 15 amino acids.

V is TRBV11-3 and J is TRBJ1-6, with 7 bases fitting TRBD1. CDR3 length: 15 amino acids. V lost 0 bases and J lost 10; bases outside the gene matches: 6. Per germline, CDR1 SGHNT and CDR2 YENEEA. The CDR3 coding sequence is TGTGCCAGCAGCTTAGAGGCAGGGGGTGGGTCACCCCTCCACTTT. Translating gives CASSLEAGGGSPLHF. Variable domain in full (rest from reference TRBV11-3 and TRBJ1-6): EAGVVQSPRYKIIEKKQPVAFWCNPISGHNTLYWYLQNLGQGPELLIRYENEEAVDDSQLPKDRFSAERLKGVDSTLKIQPAELGDSAVYLCASSLEAGGGSPLHFGNGTRLTVT.

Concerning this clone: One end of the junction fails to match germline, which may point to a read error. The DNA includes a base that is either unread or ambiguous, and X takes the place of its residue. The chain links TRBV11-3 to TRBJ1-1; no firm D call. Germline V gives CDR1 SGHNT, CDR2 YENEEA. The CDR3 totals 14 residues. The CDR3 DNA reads TGTGCCAGCAGAGTARGTTCCCAGAACTCTGAAGCTTTCTTT. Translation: CASRVXSQNSEAFF.

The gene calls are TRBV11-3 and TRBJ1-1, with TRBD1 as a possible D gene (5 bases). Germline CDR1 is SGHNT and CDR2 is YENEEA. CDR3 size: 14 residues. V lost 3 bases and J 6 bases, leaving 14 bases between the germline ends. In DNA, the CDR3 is TGTGCCAGCAGCTTTAGTGGGGCGAGCGCTGAAGCTTTCTTT. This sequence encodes CASSFSGASAEAFF.

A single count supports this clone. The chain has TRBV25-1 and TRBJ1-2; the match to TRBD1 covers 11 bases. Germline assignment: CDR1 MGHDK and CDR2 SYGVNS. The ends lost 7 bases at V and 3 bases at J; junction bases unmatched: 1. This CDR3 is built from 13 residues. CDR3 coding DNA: TGTGCCAGCAAGGGACAGGGGGACTATGGCTACACCTTC. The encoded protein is CASKGQGDYGYTF.

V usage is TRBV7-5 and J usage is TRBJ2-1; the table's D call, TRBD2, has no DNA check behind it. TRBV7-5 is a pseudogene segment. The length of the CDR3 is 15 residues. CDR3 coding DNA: TGTGCCAGCAGCTCTATAGCGGGGGTCACCTCGGGGCAGTTCTTC. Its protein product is CASSSIAGVTSGQFF.

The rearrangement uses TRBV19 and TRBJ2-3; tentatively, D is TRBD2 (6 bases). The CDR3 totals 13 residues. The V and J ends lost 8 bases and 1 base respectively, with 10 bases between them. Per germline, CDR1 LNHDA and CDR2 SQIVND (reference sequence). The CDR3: CASGLAGTDTQYF. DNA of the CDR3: TGTGCCAGTGGGTTAGCGGGCACAGATACGCAGTATTTT.

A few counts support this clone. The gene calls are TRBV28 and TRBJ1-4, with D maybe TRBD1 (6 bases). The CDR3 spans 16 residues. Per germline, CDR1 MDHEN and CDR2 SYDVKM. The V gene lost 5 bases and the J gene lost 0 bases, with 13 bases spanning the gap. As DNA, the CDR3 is TGTGCCAGCAGTCACCACAGGGCGGCAACTAATGAAAAACTGTTTTTT. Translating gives CASSHHRAATNEKLFF. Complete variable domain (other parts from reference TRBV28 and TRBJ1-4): DVKVTQSSRYLVKRTGEKVFLECVQDMDHENMFWYRQDPGLGLRLIYFSYDVKMKEKGDIPEGYSVSREKKERFSLILESASTNQTSMYLCASSHHRAATNEKLFFGSGTQLSVL.